The 26 T cell receptor beta chains reported below all come from one sample, sequenced in a study of cytomegalovirus exposure and HLA in healthy donors. The primer mix had 60 Vbeta and 13 Jbeta primers. Libraries were prepared by immunoSEQ multiplex PCR; TCRdb keeps only in-frame clonotypes and omits some of them. The table records 200,000 to 300,000 clones, 84% of them present only once. Source material: PBMCs. The receptor set was obtained from a middle-aged woman in good health and CMV-seropositive.

This clone appeared a single time. The V and J genes are TRBV5-1 and TRBJ1-3, with 9 bases that match TRBD1. Germline lookup yields CDR1 SGHRS and CDR2 YFSETQ. CDR3 size: 15 residues. J lost 2 bases, V lost 4 bases, and 4 bases had no gene match. The CDR3: CASSQDRGAGNTIYF. CDR3 DNA sequence: TGCGCCAGCAGCCAGGACAGGGGAGCTGGAAACACCATATATTTT. Full variable domain (remainder filled in from reference TRBV5-1 and TRBJ1-3): KAGVTQTPRYLIKTRGQQVTLSCSPISGHRSVSWYQQTPGQGLQFLFEYFSETQRNKGNFPGRFSGRQFSNSRSEMNVSTLELGDSALYLCASSQDRGAGNTIYFGEGSWLTVV.

J is TRBJ2-7 and V is TRBV5-1; 8 nucleotides align to TRBD1. CDR3 size: 16 residues. Germline assignment: CDR1 SGHRS and CDR2 YFSETQ. J was trimmed by 6 bases and V by 6 bases; bases with no gene match: 17. The DNA of the CDR3 is TGCGCCAGCACTTACCGAACAGGGGCAGGGGGCGTCGAGCAGTACTTC. Protein sequence: CASTYRTGAGGVEQYF.

CDR3 nucleotides: TGTGCCAGCAGCACCTCCTTCAGGACAGATACGCAGTATTTT. The encoded protein is CASSTSFRTDTQYF. This chain connects TRBV11-2 to TRBJ2-3; D gene unclear. Germline assignment: CDR1 SGHAT and CDR2 FQNNGV. The V end was cut by 5 bases, the J end by 3 bases, with 12 bases between. The CDR3 spans 14 residues.

CDR3 nucleotides: TGTGCCAGCAGTTTCACTAGCAGTAGCACAGATACGCAGTATTTT. Translation gives CASSFTSSSTDTQYF. The chain recombines TRBV5-5 with TRBJ2-3, with TRBD2 as a possible D gene (6 bases). Germline V gene data show CDR1 as SGHKS and CDR2 as YYEKEE (reference sequence). The CDR3 sequence is 15 residues long. V lost 5 bases, J lost 0 bases, and 13 bases lay in between.

The CDR3 loop is CASSQEVDTQYF. The CDR3 DNA follows: TGTGCCAGCAGCCAGGAGGTAGATACGCAGTATTTT. V and J are TRBV11-2 and TRBJ2-3; tentative D call: TRBD2 (5 bases). The CDR3 length is 12 residues. V was trimmed by 5 bases and J by 5 bases, leaving 8 bases between them. Germline CDR1 SGHAT, CDR2 FQNNGV. The whole variable domain, filled in from reference TRBV11-2 and TRBJ2-3, reads EAGVAQSPRYKIIEKRQSVAFWCNPISGHATLYWYQQILGQGPKLLIQFQNNGVVDDSQLPKDRFSAERLKGVDSTLKIQPAKLEDSAVYLCASSQEVDTQYFGPGTRLTVL.

The V and J genes are TRBV4-3 and TRBJ2-6; TRBD1 matches 11 bases. The V gene's germline CDR1 is LGHNA and CDR2 YSLEER. This CDR3 comprises 18 residues. Unmatched junction bases numbered 8, after V lost 5 bases and J lost 2 bases. The CDR3 DNA sequence: TGCGCCAGCAGCAGAAAGGGACAGGGGGTAACTGGGGCCAACGTCCTGACTTTC. Translated: CASSRKGQGVTGANVLTF.

The chain joins TRBV11-3 to TRBJ2-1, with TRBD2 matching over 7 bases. V trimming: 4 bases; J trimming: 8 bases; junction bases outside the gene matches: 17. The length of the CDR3 is 17 residues. Germline V gives CDR1 SGHNT, CDR2 YENEEA. The CDR3 DNA reads TGTGCCAGCAGCTCCGGGGGTCGTGGGAGGGCCGGGTATGAGCAGTTCTTC. Its translation is CASSSGGRGRAGYEQFF.

The chain links TRBV19 to TRBJ1-2; 7 nucleotides line up with TRBD1. Germline V gives CDR1 LNHDA, CDR2 SQIVND (reference sequence). After removal of 3 bases from V and 2 bases from J, the junction contained 3 bases not matched to a gene. The CDR3 length is 14 residues. This CDR3 reads CASSIVTGNYGYTF. CDR3 coding DNA: TGTGCCAGTAGTATTGTGACAGGGAACTATGGCTACACCTTC.

The chain couples TRBV5-4 to TRBJ2-7; a possible D gene is TRBD1 (6 bases). There are 12 residues in the CDR3. Trimming removed 3 bases from V and 3 bases from J, with 7 bases in between. The germline CDR1 and CDR2 sequences are SGHNT and YYREEE (reference sequence). The CDR3 loop reads CASSSDSYEQYF. DNA of the CDR3: TGTGCCAGCAGCTCGGACAGCTACGAGCAGTACTTC.

The chain combines TRBV9 with TRBJ2-1; 7 nucleotides agree with TRBD1. Per germline, CDR1 SGDLS and CDR2 YYNGEE. The CDR3 consists of 14 residues. V lost 3 bases and J lost 6; bases outside the gene matches: 6. The CDR3 region is CASSASTGLNEQFF. CDR3 bases: TGTGCCAGCAGCGCCTCGACAGGGCTCAATGAGCAGTTCTTC.

The chain links TRBV7-3 to TRBJ2-3; 8 bases fit TRBD2. The CDR3 sequence is 14 residues long. The trim removed 3 bases at V and 6 bases at J, leaving 5 bases unmatched. The germline V gene encodes CDR1 SGHTA and CDR2 FQGTGA. DNA for the CDR3: TGTGCCAGCAGCTTTGCGGGAGGAAGCGATACGCAGTATTTT. Translating gives CASSFAGGSDTQYF.

V gene TRBV7-2 combines with J gene TRBJ1-5; 7 bases match TRBD1. Germline CDR1 SGHTA, CDR2 FQGNSA. The CDR3 length is 13 residues. The ends lost 8 bases at V and 3 bases at J; junction bases unmatched: 4. The CDR3 DNA reads TGTGCCAGCGCAGGACAGGACAATCAGCCCCAGCATTTT. Amino acid sequence: CASAGQDNQPQHF.

The chain links TRBV6-1 to TRBJ1-2, with TRBD1 matching 7 bases. CDR3 size: 14 residues. CDR1 is MNHNS, CDR2 SASEGT, per germline. The trim removed 7 bases at V and 7 bases at J, leaving 12 bases unmatched. This CDR3 is CASNSMEGASGYTF. CDR3 DNA sequence: TGTGCCAGCAACTCTATGGAGGGGGCAAGTGGCTACACCTTC.

The CDR3 is CASSPRDHRGNEQFF. In nucleotides, the CDR3 is TGTGCCAGCAGCCCCCGGGACCACAGGGGGAATGAGCAGTTCTTC. The chain is built from TRBV14 and TRBJ2-1; 8 bases fit TRBD1. The CDR3 runs to 15 residues. Germline assignment: CDR1 SGHDN and CDR2 FVKESK. With 4 bases clipped from V and 7 bases from J, the junction kept 9 bases outside the gene matches.

The chain recombines TRBV10-3 with TRBJ1-1; D is possibly TRBD1 (5 bases). V lost 0 bases, J lost 10 bases, and 9 bases lay in between. The CDR3 covers 12 residues. From germline, CDR1 is ENHRY and CDR2 SYGVKD. The CDR3 protein is CAISESNGAAFF. The CDR3 region has the DNA TGTGCCATCAGTGAGTCGAATGGGGCAGCTTTCTTT.

V usage is TRBV4-3 and J usage is TRBJ2-5; possibly TRBD1 for D (6 bases). V lost 0 bases to trimming and J lost 5 bases, with 13 bases between them. The germline CDR1 and CDR2 sequences are LGHNA and YSLEER. CDR3 length: 15 amino acids. In nucleotides, the CDR3 is TGCGCCAGCAGCCAAGATTCAGGGGAAGGGGAGACCCAGTACTTC. Amino acids: CASSQDSGEGETQYF.

V gene TRBV19 combines with J gene TRBJ1-3, with D possibly being TRBD1 (5 bases). CDR3 length: 17 residues. With 5 bases removed from V and 0 bases from J, the gap between germline ends came to 17 bases. Germline CDR1 is LNHDA and CDR2 is SQIVND (reference sequence). The CDR3 DNA sequence: TGTGCCAGTAGTTTATACGGGCTTAGGGGCTCTGGAAACACCATATATTTT. Translated, it gives CASSLYGLRGSGNTIYF.

The chain is built from TRBV5-1 and TRBJ2-7; maybe TRBD2 (6 bases). Between the trimmed V and J ends, which lost 4 bases and 5 bases, there was a span of 13 bases. The CDR3 sequence is 13 residues long. Germline V lookup: CDR1 SGHRS, CDR2 YFSETQ. The CDR3 loop is CASSGGVGDEQYF. For the CDR3, the DNA is TGCGCCAGCAGCGGCGGGGTCGGGGACGAGCAGTACTTC.

This chain links TRBV9 with TRBJ2-2; 7 bases line up with TRBD1. This CDR3 spans 14 amino acids. Per germline, CDR1 SGDLS and CDR2 YYNGEE. V lost 4 bases and J lost 6; bases outside the gene matches: 6. CDR3 coding DNA: TGTGCCAGCAGCCCAGGGGGATTAGCCGGGGAGCTGTTTTTT. The encoded protein is CASSPGGLAGELFF. Drawing the rest from reference TRBV9 and TRBJ2-2, the complete variable domain is DSGVTQTPKHLITATGQRVTLRCSPRSGDLSVYWYQQSLDQGLQFLIQYYNGEERAKGNILERFSAQQFPDLHSELNLSSLELGDSALYFCASSPGGLAGELFFGEGSRLTVL.

The rearrangement uses TRBV11-3 and TRBJ2-1, with 10 bases matching TRBD2. The CDR3 contains 14 residues. CDR1 SGHNT and CDR2 YENEEA come from the germline V gene. Trimming at V came to 5 bases and at J to 10 bases, leaving 8 bases not matched to a gene. CDR3 coding DNA: TGTGCCAGCAGCCCCGGGACTAGCGTTAACGAGCAGTTCTTC. Translating gives CASSPGTSVNEQFF.

The count of this clone is one. The rearrangement joins TRBV2 to TRBJ1-6; D is possibly TRBD1 (6 bases). Trimming shortened V by 6 bases and J by 19 bases, and 19 bases separated the two germline ends. CDR1 and CDR2 from the germline V gene are SNHLY and FYNNEI. The CDR3 covers 12 residues. DNA of the CDR3: TGTGCCAGCAGACCGACAGGTGTGGCTCGTCACTTT. Translating gives CASRPTGVARHF.

Turning to this clone: Mismatch with germline at one junction end may stem from a read error. This chain links TRBV2 with TRBJ2-4; 7 bases fit TRBD2. Germline V gives CDR1 SNHLY, CDR2 FYNNEI. The CDR3 extends over 13 amino acids. In DNA, the CDR3 is TGTGCCAGCCTGGGACTAAGAAAAAGCATTCAGTACTTC. It translates to CASLGLRKSIQYF.

This sequence joins TRBV30 and TRBJ1-3, with 8 bases fitting TRBD1. There are 18 residues in the CDR3. With V trimmed by 0 bases and J by 0 bases, 10 bases remained unmatched. Germline lookup yields CDR1 GTSNPN and CDR2 SVGIG (reference sequence). CDR3 in amino acids: CAWSVRVTGQVSGNTIYF. The CDR3, as DNA: TGTGCCTGGAGTGTAAGGGTAACGGGACAGGTCTCTGGAAACACCATATATTTT.

As concerns this clone: Other DNA sequences of this sample code for an identical CDR3. The chain combines TRBV7-9 with TRBJ1-2; possibly TRBD1 for D (5 bases). The CDR3 consists of 12 residues. Per germline, CDR1 SEHNR and CDR2 FQNEAQ (reference sequence). V was trimmed by 5 bases and J by 7 bases, leaving 11 bases between them. The DNA of the CDR3 is TGTGCCAGCAGCCCGCAGGGAGGTGGCTACACCTTC. Translated: CASSPQGGGYTF.

The chain employs TRBV19 and TRBJ2-7, with D maybe TRBD1 (6 bases). In germline, CDR1 is LNHDA, CDR2 SQIVND (reference sequence). Trimming left V 4 bases short and J 0 bases short, with 7 bases between. The CDR3 contains 13 residues. The CDR3 is CASSNRDSYEQYF. CDR3 sequence (DNA): TGTGCCAGTAGTAACAGGGACTCCTACGAGCAGTACTTC.

This clone was observed a single time. V gene TRBV27 combines with J gene TRBJ1-2; D uncertain. V was clipped by 6 bases and J by 7 bases, with 24 bases between them. The CDR3 totals 16 residues. Germline V gene data show CDR1 as MNHEY and CDR2 as SMNVEV (reference sequence). The CDR3 coding sequence is TGTGCCAGCAGACGCGACACTGGGTCCTATAACCGTGGCTACACCTTC. Amino acids: CASRRDTGSYNRGYTF.